This TCR beta chain comes out of a study of T cells expressing NK-cell markers. Study background: Eight donors were sequenced, of whom seven were HCMV-seropositive, while the remaining one was HCMV-seronegative.

The CDR3 runs to 12 residues. Germline V CDR1 and CDR2: GTSNPN, SVGIG (reference sequence). TCRdb re-analyzed the 5' RACE reads; it lists each CDR3 protein once, without DNA. In total, the table holds 200,000 to 300,000 distinct CDR3 sequences. The genes are TRBV30 and TRBJ1-5. This receptor was identified in a man aged 18 to 30 in good health. The sequencing sample was made of blood T cells: a sorted CD56 or NKG2C T cell subset, CD4+ or CD8+ T cells, or bulk PBMC T cells (not recorded which). CDR3 sequence reads: CAWSFPRQPQHF.